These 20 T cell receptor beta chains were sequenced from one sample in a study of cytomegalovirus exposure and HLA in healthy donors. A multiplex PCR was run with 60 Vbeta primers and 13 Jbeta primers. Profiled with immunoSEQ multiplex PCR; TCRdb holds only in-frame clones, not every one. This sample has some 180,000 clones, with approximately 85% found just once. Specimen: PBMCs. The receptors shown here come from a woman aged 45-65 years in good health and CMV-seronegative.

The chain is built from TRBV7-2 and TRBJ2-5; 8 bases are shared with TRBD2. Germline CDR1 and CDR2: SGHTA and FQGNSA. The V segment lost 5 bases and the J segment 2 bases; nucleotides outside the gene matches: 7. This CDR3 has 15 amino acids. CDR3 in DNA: TGTGCCAGCAGCCGAGTGGGACTAGTACAAGAGACCCAGTACTTC. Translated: CASSRVGLVQETQYF.

CDR3 nucleotide sequence: TGTGCCAGCAGCCCCCGGACTAGCGGGGGACAAGAGACCCAGTACTTC. Translated, it gives CASSPRTSGGQETQYF. The J gene is TRBJ2-5, the V gene TRBV7-6; 13 nucleotides align to TRBD2. The germline CDR1 and CDR2 sequences are SGHVS and FNYEAQ. This CDR3 contains 16 residues. V gave up 5 bases and J gave up 2 bases; unmatched junction bases: 5.

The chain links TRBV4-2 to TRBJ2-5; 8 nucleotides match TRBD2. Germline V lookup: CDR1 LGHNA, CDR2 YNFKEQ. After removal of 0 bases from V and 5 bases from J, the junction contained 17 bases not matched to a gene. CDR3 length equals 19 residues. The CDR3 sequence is CASSQESLKASGGGETQYF. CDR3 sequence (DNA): TGTGCCAGCAGCCAAGAATCTTTAAAGGCCAGCGGGGGCGGGGAGACCCAGTACTTC.

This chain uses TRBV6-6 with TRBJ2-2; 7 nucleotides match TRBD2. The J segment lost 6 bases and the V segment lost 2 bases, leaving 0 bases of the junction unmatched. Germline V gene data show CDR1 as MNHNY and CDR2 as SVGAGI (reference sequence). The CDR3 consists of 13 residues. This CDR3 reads CASSYREAGELFF. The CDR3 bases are TGTGCCAGCAGTTACCGGGAGGCCGGGGAGCTGTTTTTT.

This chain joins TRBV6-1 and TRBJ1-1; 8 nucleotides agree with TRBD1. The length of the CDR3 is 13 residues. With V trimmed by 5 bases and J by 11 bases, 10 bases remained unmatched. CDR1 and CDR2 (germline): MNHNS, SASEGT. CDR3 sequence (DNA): TGTGCCAGCAGTCAACAGGGGGGTAGTGAGGCTTTCTTT. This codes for CASSQQGGSEAFF.

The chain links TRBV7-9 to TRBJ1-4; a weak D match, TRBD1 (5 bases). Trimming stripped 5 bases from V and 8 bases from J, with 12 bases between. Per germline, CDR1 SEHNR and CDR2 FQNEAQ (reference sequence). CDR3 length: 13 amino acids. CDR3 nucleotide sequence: TGTGCCAGCAGCGCAGGGAATGGAGAAAAACTGTTTTTT. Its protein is CASSAGNGEKLFF.

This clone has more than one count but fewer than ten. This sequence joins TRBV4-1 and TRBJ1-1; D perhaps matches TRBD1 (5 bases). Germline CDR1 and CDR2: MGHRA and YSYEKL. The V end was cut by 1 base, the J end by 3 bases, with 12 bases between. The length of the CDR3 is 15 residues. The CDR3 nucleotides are TGCGCCAGCAGCCAAGCAGGGTTTTGGGACACTGAAGCTTTCTTT. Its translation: CASSQAGFWDTEAFF.

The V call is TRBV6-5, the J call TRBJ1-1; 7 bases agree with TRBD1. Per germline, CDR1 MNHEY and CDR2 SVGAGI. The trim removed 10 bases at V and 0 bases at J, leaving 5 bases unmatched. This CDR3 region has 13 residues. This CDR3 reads CATSQGVNTEAFF. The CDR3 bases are TGTGCCACCTCTCAGGGGGTGAACACTGAAGCTTTCTTT.

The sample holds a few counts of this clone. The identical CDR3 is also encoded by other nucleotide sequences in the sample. In DNA, the CDR3 is TGTGCCAGTTCAGACAGCTACAATGAGCAGTTCTTC. The encoded protein is CASSDSYNEQFF. The gene calls are TRBV19 and TRBJ2-1; D perhaps matches TRBD1 (5 bases). The CDR3 loop spans 12 amino acids. Trimming pared 8 bases from V and 3 bases from J, leaving 8 bases between. Per germline, CDR1 LNHDA and CDR2 SQIVND (reference sequence).

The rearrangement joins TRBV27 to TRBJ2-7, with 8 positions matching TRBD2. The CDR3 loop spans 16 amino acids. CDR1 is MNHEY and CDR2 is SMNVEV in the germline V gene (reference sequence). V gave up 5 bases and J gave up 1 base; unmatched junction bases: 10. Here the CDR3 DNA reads TGTGCCAGCAGTCTATTCGGGGGGGCGATGTCCTACGAGCAGTACTTC. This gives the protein CASSLFGGAMSYEQYF.

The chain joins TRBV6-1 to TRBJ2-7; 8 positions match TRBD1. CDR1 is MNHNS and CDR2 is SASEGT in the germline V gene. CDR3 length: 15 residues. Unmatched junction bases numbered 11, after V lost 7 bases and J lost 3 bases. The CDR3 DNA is TGTGCCAGCATTTTTAGGACAGGGAAAGTCTACGAGCAGTACTTC. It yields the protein CASIFRTGKVYEQYF.

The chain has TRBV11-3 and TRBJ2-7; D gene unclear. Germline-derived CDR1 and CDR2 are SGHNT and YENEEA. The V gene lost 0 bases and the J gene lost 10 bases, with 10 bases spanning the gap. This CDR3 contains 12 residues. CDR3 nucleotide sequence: TGTGCCAGCAGCTTAGATACGGGTCCTCAGTACTTC. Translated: CASSLDTGPQYF. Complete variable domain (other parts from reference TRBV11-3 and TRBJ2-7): EAGVVQSPRYKIIEKKQPVAFWCNPISGHNTLYWYLQNLGQGPELLIRYENEEAVDDSQLPKDRFSAERLKGVDSTLKIQPAELGDSAVYLCASSLDTGPQYFGPGTRLTVT.

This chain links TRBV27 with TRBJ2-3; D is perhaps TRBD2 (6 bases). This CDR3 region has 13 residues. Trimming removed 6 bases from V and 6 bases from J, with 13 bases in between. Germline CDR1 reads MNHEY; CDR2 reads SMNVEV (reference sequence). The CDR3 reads CASSTWGRDTQYF. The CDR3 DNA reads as TGTGCCAGCAGCACTTGGGGGAGGGATACGCAGTATTTT.

CDR3 in DNA: TGCAGCGTGGGTACAGGGGCGGGGAATCAGCCCCAGCATTTT. Its translation is CSVGTGAGNQPQHF. The gene calls are TRBV29-1 and TRBJ1-5; TRBD1 matches 7 bases. V was clipped by 6 bases and J by 4 bases; unmatched bases: 9. The CDR3 loop spans 14 amino acids. Per germline, CDR1 SQVTM and CDR2 ANQGSEA.

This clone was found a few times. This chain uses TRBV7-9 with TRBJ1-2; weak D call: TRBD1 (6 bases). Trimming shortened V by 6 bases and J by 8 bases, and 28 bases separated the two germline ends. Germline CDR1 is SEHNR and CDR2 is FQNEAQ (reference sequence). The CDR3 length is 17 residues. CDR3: CASSSPLGRGVPQGYTF. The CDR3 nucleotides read TGTGCCAGCAGTTCTCCTCTGGGCAGGGGCGTCCCCCAAGGCTACACCTTC.

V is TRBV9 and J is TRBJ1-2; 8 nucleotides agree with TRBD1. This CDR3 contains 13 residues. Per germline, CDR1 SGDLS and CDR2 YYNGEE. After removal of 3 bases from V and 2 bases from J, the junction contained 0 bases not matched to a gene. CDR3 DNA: TGTGCCAGCAGCGGGACAGGGAACTATGGCTACACCTTC. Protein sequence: CASSGTGNYGYTF.

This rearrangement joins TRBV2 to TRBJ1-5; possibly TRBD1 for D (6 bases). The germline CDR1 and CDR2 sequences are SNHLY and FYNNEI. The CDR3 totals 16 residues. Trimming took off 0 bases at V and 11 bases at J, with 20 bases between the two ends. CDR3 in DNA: TGTGCCAGCAGTGAAGCGCCCAGGGGCCCGGGTCGGACCCAGCATTTT. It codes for CASSEAPRGPGRTQHF.

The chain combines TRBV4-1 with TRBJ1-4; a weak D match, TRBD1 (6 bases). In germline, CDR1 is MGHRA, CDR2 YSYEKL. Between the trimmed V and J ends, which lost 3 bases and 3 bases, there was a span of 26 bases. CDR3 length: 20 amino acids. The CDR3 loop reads CASSQAGYRETSDPNEKLFF. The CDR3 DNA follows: TGCGCCAGCAGCCAGGCTGGATACAGGGAGACGAGTGACCCTAATGAAAAACTGTTTTTT.

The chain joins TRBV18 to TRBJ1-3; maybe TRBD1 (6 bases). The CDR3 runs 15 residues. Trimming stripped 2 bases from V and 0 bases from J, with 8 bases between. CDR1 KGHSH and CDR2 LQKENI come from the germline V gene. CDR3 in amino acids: CASSPVTGSGNTIYF. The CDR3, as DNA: TGTGCCAGCTCACCAGTGACAGGCTCTGGAAACACCATATATTTT.

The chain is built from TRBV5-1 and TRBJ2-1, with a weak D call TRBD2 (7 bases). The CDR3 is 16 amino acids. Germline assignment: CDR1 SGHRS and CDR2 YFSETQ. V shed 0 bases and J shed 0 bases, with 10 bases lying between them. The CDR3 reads CASSLEGGSSYNEQFF. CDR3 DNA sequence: TGCGCCAGCAGCTTGGAGGGGGGGAGCTCCTACAATGAGCAGTTCTTC. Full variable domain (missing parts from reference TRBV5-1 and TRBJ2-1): KAGVTQTPRYLIKTRGQQVTLSCSPISGHRSVSWYQQTPGQGLQFLFEYFSETQRNKGNFPGRFSGRQFSNSRSEMNVSTLELGDSALYLCASSLEGGSSYNEQFFGPGTRLTVL.